This record looks at one T cell receptor (beta chain) sequence and its context. The antigen remains unidentified. Study processing details: Filtering was not the same, since immunoSEQ gave junction-only sequences without quality scores. Clones were sequenced by immunoSEQ multiplex PCR, and TCRdb holds only the in-frame ones, with some missing. V, J and clone size are those of that table, while D and trimming were read from the DNA. The data contain around 600,000 clones, 95% to 98% of them singletons. This entry is derived from a study of shared clonotypes between healthy human individuals. Overall study results and limits: Relative to memory subsets, naive subsets generally showed larger estimated richness.

The sequencing input was naive CD4+ T cells sorted from blood. The subset is: CD45RA+ positively selected. This sequence originates from a woman under 40 in good health.

The CDR3 loop reads CASSLAARESETQYF. DNA of the CDR3: TGCGCCAGCAGCTTGGCTGCGCGGGAGTCTGAGACCCAGTACTTC. The rearrangement links TRBV5-1 to TRBJ2-5; 7 bases agree with TRBD2. The CDR3 has 15 amino acids. The junction had 7 bases not matched to a gene; V was cut back by 0 bases and J by 5 bases. Per the germline V gene, CDR1 is SGHRS and CDR2 is YFSETQ.